This entry lists 25 T cell receptor beta chains sequenced from one sample in a study of blood T cell repertoires in COVID-19. Sequencing used immunoSEQ multiplex PCR; TCRdb keeps in-frame clones, though not all of them. The table lists more than 300,000 clones, over 75% of them singletons, with 10% in the top ten. Sequencing was carried out using peripheral blood. All receptors derive from a woman under 40 with COVID-19, enrolled during active disease.

The chain uses TRBV5-6 and TRBJ2-7; TRBD2 is a possible D gene (7 bases). CDR3 size: 14 residues. Germline V gene data show CDR1 as SGHDT and CDR2 as YYEEEE. The V and J ends lost 1 base and 4 bases respectively, with 12 bases between them. The CDR3 DNA is TGTGCCAGCAGCTTGTTGGGGGGGCGGTACGAGCAGTACTTC. Encoded protein: CASSLLGGRYEQYF.

V usage is TRBV5-1 and J usage is TRBJ2-7; no clear D gene. The V end lost 4 bases, the J end lost 2 bases, and 13 bases lay between the germline ends. The CDR3 totals 14 residues. CDR1 and CDR2 from the germline V gene are SGHRS and YFSETQ. The CDR3 loop is CASSPGGSAYEQYF. The DNA of the CDR3 is TGCGCCAGCAGCCCTGGTGGCAGTGCCTACGAGCAGTACTTC.

This chain joins TRBV28 and TRBJ1-1; weak D call: TRBD1 (6 bases). The germline V gene encodes CDR1 MDHEN and CDR2 SYDVKM. Trimming left V 6 bases short and J 1 base short, with 15 bases between. The CDR3 loop spans 15 amino acids. This CDR3 is CASSLIIQGNTEAFF. Here the CDR3 DNA reads TGTGCCAGCAGCCTAATCATACAGGGGAACACTGAAGCTTTCTTT.

This clone was found once. The V gene is TRBV4-3, the J gene TRBJ1-5; D is perhaps TRBD1 (6 bases). Trimming took 0 bases from V and 3 from J, leaving 9 bases between them. The V gene's germline CDR1 is LGHNA and CDR2 YSLEER. CDR3 length equals 15 residues. CDR3: CASSQDTGLNQPQHF. CDR3 nucleotide sequence: TGCGCCAGCAGCCAAGATACAGGGCTCAATCAGCCCCAGCATTTT.

The chain couples TRBV27 to TRBJ2-3; 10 bases match TRBD1. CDR3 length: 15 amino acids. With 5 bases clipped from V and 3 bases from J, the junction kept 5 bases outside the gene matches. CDR1 MNHEY and CDR2 SMNVEV come from the germline V gene (reference sequence). The CDR3 nucleotides are TGTGCCAGCAGTATCGGACAGGGGGTGACAGATACGCAGTATTTT. Translated, it gives CASSIGQGVTDTQYF.

The CDR3 sequence: CASSAGTSGNSYNEQFF. The DNA for the CDR3 is TGCGCCAGCAGCGCTGGGACTAGCGGGAACTCCTACAATGAGCAGTTCTTC. The V call is TRBV5-1, the J call TRBJ2-1; 13 nucleotides agree with TRBD2. Looked up from germline, CDR1 is SGHRS and CDR2 is YFSETQ. J was trimmed by 0 bases and V by 4 bases; bases with no gene match: 4. The CDR3 has 17 residues.

Comments on this clone: Other DNA variants within this sample encode the same CDR3. The rearrangement uses TRBV18 and TRBJ2-6; possible D gene TRBD2, 5 bases. The V end lost 1 base, the J end lost 1 base, and 5 bases lay between the germline ends. From germline, CDR1 is KGHSH and CDR2 LQKENI. This CDR3 has 15 residues. The CDR3 sequence is CASSPRESGANVLTF. The CDR3 DNA sequence: TGTGCCAGCTCACCACGGGAGTCTGGGGCCAACGTCCTGACTTTC.

The chain joins TRBV9 to TRBJ2-1; D may be TRBD2 (6 bases). Germline CDR1 and CDR2: SGDLS and YYNGEE. The V end was cut by 0 bases, the J end by 6 bases, with 13 bases between. CDR3 size: 15 residues. CDR3 sequence: CASSVALGGFNEQFF. The CDR3 region has the DNA TGTGCCAGCAGCGTAGCCCTAGGAGGGTTCAATGAGCAGTTCTTC.

This chain connects TRBV28 to TRBJ1-2, with 9 positions matching TRBD1. This CDR3 region has 15 residues. Germline-derived CDR1 and CDR2 are MDHEN and SYDVKM. Trimming took 7 bases from V and 1 from J; bases not matched to a gene: 7. CDR3 nucleotides: TGTGCCAGCACGTTGGACAGGGGATATAACTATGGCTACACCTTC. This codes for CASTLDRGYNYGYTF.

This sequence joins TRBV19 and TRBJ1-1; weak D call: TRBD1 (6 bases). Germline assignment: CDR1 LNHDA and CDR2 SQIVND (reference sequence). The CDR3 loop spans 14 amino acids. Trimming took 0 bases from V and 9 from J, leaving 14 bases between them. The CDR3 DNA is TGTGCCAGTAGTATAGATCAGTTTGGGACACAAGCTTTCTTT. Encoded protein: CASSIDQFGTQAFF.

The gene calls are TRBV30 and TRBJ1-2, with D tentatively TRBD1 (5 bases). The CDR3 contains 11 residues. Germline CDR1 and CDR2: GTSNPN and SVGIG (reference sequence). V lost 3 bases to trimming and J lost 8 bases, with 10 bases between them. The CDR3 coding sequence is TGTGCCTGGAGCAGGGAAGAGGGCTACACCTTC. This codes for CAWSREEGYTF. Supplemented by reference TRBV30 and TRBJ1-2, the full variable domain reads SQTIHQWPATLVQPVGSPLSLECTVEGTSNPNLYWYRQAAGRGLQLLFYSVGIGQISSEVPQNLSASRPQDRQFILSSKKLLLSDSGFYLCAWSREEGYTFGSGTRLTVV.

The chain carries TRBV6-5 and TRBJ2-7; 12 nucleotides align to TRBD1. Unmatched junction bases numbered 5, after V lost 7 bases and J lost 7 bases. Germline CDR1 and CDR2: MNHEY and SVGAGI. The CDR3 length is 13 residues. The chain's CDR3 is CASKGQGAREQYF. The DNA for the CDR3 is TGTGCCAGCAAGGGACAGGGGGCACGGGAGCAGTACTTC.

The CDR3 is CASNGQGGNTIYF. As DNA, the CDR3 is TGTGCCAGCAACGGACAGGGCGGAAACACCATATATTTT. The chain joins TRBV6-6 to TRBJ1-3; 8 bases are a match to TRBD1. The V segment lost 7 bases and the J segment 4 bases; nucleotides outside the gene matches: 3. The length of the CDR3 is 13 residues. From germline, CDR1 is MNHNY and CDR2 SVGAGI (reference sequence).

The chain couples TRBV7-2 to TRBJ1-5; D unclear. Trimming removed 1 base from V and 3 bases from J, with 13 bases in between. Per the germline V gene, CDR1 is SGHTA and CDR2 is FQGNSA. CDR3 size: 16 residues. The CDR3 DNA follows: TGTGCCAGCAGCTTAGGAGCCGGCACAGCCAATCAGCCCCAGCATTTT. Translating it yields CASSLGAGTANQPQHF.

The V call is TRBV11-2, the J call TRBJ2-7; 10 nucleotides line up with TRBD1. The ends lost 7 bases at V and 7 bases at J; junction bases unmatched: 13. The CDR3 consists of 15 residues. Germline CDR1 SGHAT, CDR2 FQNNGV. CDR3 sequence reads: CASTDRGPASDEQYF. CDR3 sequence (DNA): TGTGCCAGCACCGACAGGGGGCCCGCTTCGGATGAGCAGTACTTC.

This clone occurred a few times. This chain joins TRBV5-4 and TRBJ2-1; TRBD2 agrees at 7 bases. V lost 1 base, J lost 4 bases, and 8 bases stayed unmatched. This CDR3 is built from 16 residues. The germline V gene has CDR1 SGHNT and CDR2 YYREEE (reference sequence). In DNA, the CDR3 is TGTGCCAGCAGCTTGACAGGCCGGGGAGGGTACAATGAGCAGTTCTTC. Translated: CASSLTGRGGYNEQFF.

Written as DNA, the CDR3 is TGTGCCAGCAGTGAGGCAACAGGGCCCAACTATGGCTACACCTTC. Translating gives CASSEATGPNYGYTF. The chain is built from TRBV6-1 and TRBJ1-2, with D possibly matching TRBD1 (6 bases). The germline CDR1 and CDR2 sequences are MNHNS and SASEGT. The V gene lost 3 bases and the J gene lost 2 bases, with 13 bases spanning the gap. CDR3 size: 15 residues.

Only one count was recorded for this clone. The rearrangement joins TRBV29-1 to TRBJ2-3; 10 bases align to TRBD2. This CDR3 comprises 14 residues. Per the germline V gene, CDR1 is SQVTM and CDR2 is ANQGSEA. V was clipped by 4 bases and J by 4 bases; unmatched bases: 5. The CDR3 region has the DNA TGCAGCGTTGGTAGGCTAGCGGGAGCAGATACGCAGTATTTT. Its translation is CSVGRLAGADTQYF.

This chain connects TRBV18 to TRBJ2-5, with 9 bases that match TRBD2. With V trimmed by 2 bases and J by 5 bases, 6 bases remained unmatched. Germline V gene sequence: CDR1 KGHSH, CDR2 LQKENI. CDR3 size: 15 residues. CDR3 region: CASSPLAGVGETQYF. The CDR3 DNA reads as TGTGCCAGCTCACCATTAGCGGGAGTCGGGGAGACCCAGTACTTC.

The V gene is TRBV4-1, the J gene TRBJ1-6; D is perhaps TRBD1 (6 bases). Trimming cost V 0 bases and J 7 bases, with 10 bases left between them. The length of the CDR3 is 15 residues. The V gene's germline CDR1 is MGHRA and CDR2 YSYEKL. Here the CDR3 reads CASSQEGGQNSPLHF. As DNA, the CDR3 is TGCGCCAGCAGCCAAGAGGGGGGGCAAAATTCACCCCTCCACTTT.

The chain is built from TRBV30 and TRBJ2-2, with 7 bases lining up with TRBD1. The CDR3 spans 14 residues. J gave up 4 bases and V 5 bases, and 7 bases lay outside the gene matches. Germline values: CDR1 GTSNPN, CDR2 SVGIG (reference sequence). Here the CDR3 DNA reads TGTGCCTGGGGGGACAGCCGACTCACCGGGGAGCTGTTTTTT. Protein: CAWGDSRLTGELFF.

The chain links TRBV28 to TRBJ1-2; TRBD1 agrees at 7 bases. The CDR3 is made up of 14 amino acids. The germline V gene has CDR1 MDHEN and CDR2 SYDVKM. The ends lost 8 bases at V and 7 bases at J; junction bases unmatched: 13. CDR3 DNA sequence: TGTGCCAGCCATTCACAGGGGCGCCTTTTTGGCTACACCTTC. Protein sequence: CASHSQGRLFGYTF.

J is TRBJ2-1 and V is TRBV5-1; the D is unclear. The CDR3 sequence is 15 residues long. Germline-derived CDR1 and CDR2 are SGHRS and YFSETQ. Trimming pared 0 bases from V and 4 bases from J, leaving 11 bases between. CDR3 region: CASSLGAEEYNEQFF. Written as DNA, the CDR3 is TGCGCCAGCAGCTTGGGGGCAGAAGAGTACAATGAGCAGTTCTTC.

The rearrangement uses TRBV12-5 and TRBJ2-1; possibly TRBD2 for D (5 bases). The CDR3 is 13 residues long. The germline V and J ends were trimmed by 0 bases and 9 bases, with 9 bases remaining between them. Per germline, CDR1 LGHNT and CDR2 FRNRAP. CDR3 in amino acids: CASGLVNAGEQFF. CDR3 nucleotides: TGTGCTAGTGGTTTGGTCAACGCGGGTGAGCAGTTCTTC.

This clone appeared a single time. This may arise from a read error, as a much more abundant clone is one base away. The rearrangement links TRBV7-3 to TRBJ1-1, with a weak D call TRBD1 (5 bases). V lost 4 bases, J lost 1 base, and 7 bases lay in between. This CDR3 contains 13 residues. Germline V lookup: CDR1 SGHTA, CDR2 FQGTGA. CDR3 protein: CASSSGGNTEAFF. The CDR3 bases are TGTGCCAGCAGCTCCGGGGGGAACACTGAAGCTTTCTTT.